This is a list of T cell receptor beta chains from one sample in a study of PD-1 blockade in classical Hodgkin lymphoma. The table came from immunoSEQ multiplex PCR; TCRdb's copy has only in-frame clones and leaves some out. The sample lists just over 60,000 clones, about nine tenths occurring once. The sample consisted of peripheral blood mononuclear cells (PBMCs), taken at baseline. The receptors stem from a human donor with classical Hodgkin lymphoma. Each CDR3 is given with its conserved first and last residue. D genes are given only for firm matches. Not every row has a clone size; where given, it reads once, few, many or a size class.

>TRBD1|TRBV10-3|.|TRBJ2-1
TGTGCCATCAGTTTCACCGGGACAGGGGGCGGCAATGAGCAGTTCTTC
CAISFTGTGGGNEQFF
>TRBD2|TRBV7-3|.|TRBJ2-1
TGTGCCAGCAGCTTAGGCGGGGGTTTGGTCGATGAGCAGTTCTTC
CASSLGGGLVDEQFF
>TRBD1|TRBV15|.|TRBJ1-5
TGTGCCACCAGCAGAGATCGGACAGGGCTTAATCAGCCCCAGCATTTT
CATSRDRTGLNQPQHF
>.|TRBV6-6|once|TRBJ1-2
TGTGCCAGCAGTCGGGACGCAAACTATGGCTACACCTTC
CASSRDANYGYTF
>TRBD2|TRBV13|.|TRBJ2-7
TGTGCCAGCAGCCGAGGGACTAGCGTATACGAGCAGTACTTC
CASSRGTSVYEQYF
>.|TRBV4-3|.|TRBJ1-6
TGCGCCAGCAGCCCCCGACCGAACTATAATTCACCCCTCCACTTT
CASSPRPNYNSPLHF
>.|TRBV7-2|.|TRBJ1-1
TGTGCCAGCAGCTTCTCAGGGACGAACACTGAAGCTTTCTTT
CASSFSGTNTEAFF
>.|TRBV7-2|.|TRBJ1-3
TGTGCCAGCAGCCCCCTCTCAGGAAACACCATATATTTT
CASSPLSGNTIYF
>.|TRBV28|.|TRBJ1-5
TGTGCCAGCAGTTTGAGTGGGGAGAATCAGCCCCAGCATTTT
CASSLSGENQPQHF
>TRBD2|TRBV4-2|.|TRBJ2-3
TGTGCCAGCAGCCAAGATGTCCCCACGGGGGGGCGGACAGATACGCAGTATTTT
CASSQDVPTGGRTDTQYF
>.|TRBV7-8|.|TRBJ2-2
TGTGCCAGCAGCTTAGCACGAAGGGGAATAGGGACCGGGGAGCTGTTTTTT
CASSLARRGIGTGELFF
>TRBD2|TRBV9|once|TRBJ2-3
TGTGCCAGCAGCACACCAAAGCGGGACGTGAGCACAGATACGCAGTATTTT
CASSTPKRDVSTDTQYF
>.|TRBV21-1|once|TRBJ2-7
TGTGCCAGCAACGACAGGGAGGACGACGAGCAGTACTTC
CASNDREDDEQYF
>.|TRBV30|.|TRBJ1-6
TGTGCCTGGAGCGAAAAAAGACTGATTAATTCACCCCTCCACTTT
CAWSEKRLINSPLHF
>TRBD1|TRBV10-3|few|TRBJ1-2
TGTGCCATCATCGGGGACAGGAGTTATGGCTACACCTTC
CAIIGDRSYGYTF
>.|TRBV7-2|.|TRBJ1-2
TGTGCCAGCAGTCCTCCTGGACCGCTCAGATACTATGGCTACACCTTC
CASSPPGPLRYYGYTF
>.|TRBV29-1|.|TRBJ1-2
TGCAGCGTTGAGACCTACAGGGAGTCGGGCTACACCTTC
CSVETYRESGYTF
>.|TRBV4-1|.|TRBJ1-1
TGCGCCAGCAGCCAAGTGCCCCCGTTGGGTTACACTGAAGCTTTCTTT
CASSQVPPLGYTEAFF
>.|TRBV4-3|.|TRBJ1-2
TGCGCCAGCAGCCCCCAGGCGAACACGTATGGCTACACCTTC
CASSPQANTYGYTF
>TRBD1|TRBV5-1|.|TRBJ2-5
TGCGCCAGTAACAGGGGACAAGAGACCCAGTACTTC
CASNRGQETQYF
>.|TRBV28|.|TRBJ2-4
TGTGCCAGCAGTTTATACACGGTTACTCTAGCCAAAAACATTCAGTACTTC
CASSLYTVTLAKNIQYF
>TRBD1|TRBV2|medium-sized|TRBJ1-2
TGTGCCAGCAGAGACCAGGGGGGAGGTGGCTACACCTTC
CASRDQGGGGYTF
>TRBD1|TRBV4-2|.|TRBJ2-7
TGTGCCAGCAGCCCGAGGGACAGGCCCTACGAGCAGTACTTC
CASSPRDRPYEQYF
>TRBD1|TRBV11-2|.|TRBJ1-2
TGTGCCAGCAGCCCCATCCGGGACAGGGACTATGGCTACACCTTC
CASSPIRDRDYGYTF
>.|TRBV12-5|.|TRBJ1-1
TGTGCTAGTGGTTTGGTATTGGGGGTGAACACTGAAGCTTTCTTT
CASGLVLGVNTEAFF
>.|TRBV5-1|.|TRBJ2-1
TGCGCCAGCAGCTTGGAGGGCTACTCCTACAATGAGCAGTTCTTC
CASSLEGYSYNEQFF
>.|TRBV7-7|many|TRBJ1-1
TGTGCCAGCAGCCCCCTGGACACTGAAGCTTTCTTT
CASSPLDTEAFF
>TRBD2|TRBV5-1|.|TRBJ2-7
TGCGCCAGCAGCTTCCTAGCGGGGGACTCCTACGAGCAGTACTTC
CASSFLAGDSYEQYF
>TRBD1|TRBV7-3|.|TRBJ1-2
TGTGCCAGCAGCTTAAATCCAGGGGGCATCTATGGCTACACCTTC
CASSLNPGGIYGYTF
>.|TRBV14|.|TRBJ2-2
TGTGCCAGCAGCCTCGGAAGGGGGGCCGGGGAGCTGTTTTTT
CASSLGRGAGELFF
>TRBD2|TRBV5-5|.|TRBJ2-5
TGTGCCAGCAGCCTTAGCGGGGGGGCCTGGGAGACCCAGTACTTC
CASSLSGGAWETQYF
>.|TRBV29-1|medium-sized|TRBJ1-4
TGCAGCGTGGGGACTTCCGGGACTAATGAAAAACTGTTTTTT
CSVGTSGTNEKLFF
>.|TRBV6-5|.|TRBJ2-6
TGTGCCAGCACCATCTCTGGGGCCAACGTCCTGACTTTC
CASTISGANVLTF
>.|TRBV5-1|once|TRBJ2-2
TGCGCCAGCAGCTTTAGGCAGCCGAACACCGGGGAGCTGTTTTTT
CASSFRQPNTGELFF